Presented here are 5 T cell receptor beta chains from one specimen sequenced in a study of cytomegalovirus exposure and HLA in healthy donors (dated by TCRdb to about 2017). The library was obtained by the immunoSEQ multiplex PCR assay. A mixture of 60 forward primers for TCR Vbeta segments and 13 reverse primers for TCR Jbeta segments was used in the multiplex PCR. Here the immuneACCESS table is served through TCRdb, limited to in-frame sequences with V and J called. Missing clones are a known gap in these copies; in checked studies unresolved V genes cover under half, and the rest lacks a known reason. The sample table contains some 150,000 clones; only one count was recorded for approximately 81% of them. The ten largest account for roughly 4% of the sample. Sequenced material: PBMCs. These receptors were obtained from a middle-aged woman in good health and CMV-seropositive.

In nucleotides, the CDR3 is TGTGCCAGCAGCCGATTTCTAGAAGGTGGCTACACCTTC. Residues: CASSRFLEGGYTF. This chain joins TRBV7-8 and TRBJ1-2; D is ambiguous. CDR3 length: 13 amino acids. V was pared by 5 bases and J by 7 bases, with 14 bases between. Germline loops: CDR1 SGHVS, CDR2 FQNEAQ. The full variable domain, with the rest looked up from reference TRBV7-8 and TRBJ1-2, is GAGVSQSPRYKVAKRGQDVALRCDPISGHVSLFWYQQALGQGPEFLTYFQNEAQLDKSGLPSDRFFAERPEGSVSTLKIQRTQQEDSAVYLCASSRFLEGGYTFGSGTRLTVV.

V is TRBV6-5 and J is TRBJ2-5; 10 bases are a match to TRBD1. The germline V gene encodes CDR1 MNHEY and CDR2 SVGAGI. V lost 5 bases to trimming and J lost 4 bases; unmatched junction nucleotides: 1. This CDR3 has 13 amino acids. The CDR3 DNA reads TGTGCCAGCAGTCGGACAGGGGGAGAGACCCAGTACTTC. Residues: CASSRTGGETQYF.

V is TRBV5-1 and J is TRBJ1-1; 9 bases line up with TRBD1. The CDR3 consists of 16 residues. V gave up 6 bases and J gave up 2 bases; unmatched junction bases: 11. Germline loops: CDR1 SGHRS, CDR2 YFSETQ. The CDR3 spells CASNLQGASINTEAFF. The CDR3 nucleotides read TGCGCCAGCAACCTACAGGGGGCGAGTATCAACACTGAAGCTTTCTTT.

This clone showed up just a few times. The V call is TRBV2, the J call TRBJ1-1, with 11 bases fitting TRBD1. Germline V gene sequence: CDR1 SNHLY, CDR2 FYNNEI. This CDR3 region has 15 residues. Trimming took 5 bases from V and 4 from J; bases not matched to a gene: 6. CDR3 region: CASSTRTGGITEAFF. The CDR3 DNA reads TGTGCCAGCAGTACTCGGACAGGGGGCATCACTGAAGCTTTCTTT.

The chain couples TRBV5-1 to TRBJ1-1, with D possibly TRBD1 on 5 matching bases. The CDR3 spans 15 residues. CDR1 and CDR2 (germline): SGHRS, YFSETQ. V was trimmed by 4 bases and J by 5 bases, leaving 18 bases between them. The CDR3 coding sequence is TGCGCCAGCAGCAGAGAGTGGTCGGGGGTGACTGAAGCTTTCTTT. Residues: CASSREWSGVTEAFF.